The 18 T cell receptor beta chains below come from one sample, sequenced in a study of T cells after yellow fever vaccination. TCRdb re-derived calls from the 5' RACE reads in MiXCR, one entry per CDR3 protein. The table records some 110,000 distinct CDR3 sequences, more than 6% of them present only once. The specimen comprised CD4+ T cells sorted from PBMCs, sampled around 10 days after the first yellow fever vaccination. These TCRs come from a young man who received the YFV17D yellow fever vaccine.

This clonotype was seen many times. This chain connects TRBV5-1 to TRBJ1-4; 9 bases are shared with TRBD1. Per germline, CDR1 SGHRS and CDR2 YFSETQ. This CDR3 is 14 amino acids long. V trimming: 2 bases; J trimming: 5 bases; junction bases outside the gene matches: 1. The CDR3 DNA sequence: TGCGCCAGCAGCTTCGGGACAGGGAATGAAAAACTGTTTTTT. It yields the protein CASSFGTGNEKLFF.

Ten or more counts support this clonotype. This chain uses TRBV7-2 with TRBJ2-5; TRBD1 might be the D (6 bases). CDR1 is SGHTA, CDR2 FQGNSA, per germline. The CDR3 length is 13 residues. V was clipped by 6 bases and J by 2 bases, with 10 bases between them. CDR3 region: CASSSQGQETQYF. CDR3 bases: TGTGCCAGCAGTTCACAGGGTCAAGAGACCCAGTACTTC.

This clonotype was seen ten or more times. CDR3 sequence (DNA): TGTGCCAGCAGCAAAGATCCCAATCAGCCCCAGCATTTT. It codes for CASSKDPNQPQHF. V gene TRBV7-2 combines with J gene TRBJ1-5, with no clear D. The CDR3 loop spans 13 amino acids. CDR1 is SGHTA, CDR2 FQGNSA, per germline. With 5 bases removed from V and 3 bases from J, the gap between germline ends came to 8 bases.

This clonotype appeared many times. The rearrangement joins TRBV7-9 to TRBJ1-1, with D hard to call. Trimming took 0 bases from V and 1 from J, leaving 9 bases between them. This CDR3 contains 15 residues. CDR1 and CDR2 from the germline V gene are SEHNR and FQNEAQ (reference sequence). The CDR3 sequence is CASSLAVPWNTEAFF. CDR3 nucleotide sequence: TGTGCCAGCAGCTTAGCAGTTCCCTGGAACACTGAAGCTTTCTTT.

The V call is TRBV5-4, the J call TRBJ2-3; TRBD1 agrees at 8 bases. This CDR3 is built from 15 residues. CDR1 and CDR2 from the germline V gene are SGHNT and YYREEE (reference sequence). Trimming at V came to 4 bases and at J to 8 bases, leaving 12 bases not matched to a gene. The CDR3 reads CASSPGGQGGGTQYF. The DNA of the CDR3 is TGTGCCAGCAGCCCGGGCGGACAGGGTGGCGGTACGCAGTATTTT.

In its sample, this clonotype was seen many times. This chain uses TRBV5-1 with TRBJ2-2; D uncertain. Trimming took off 0 bases at V and 4 bases at J, with 7 bases between the two ends. Germline V gene sequence: CDR1 SGHRS, CDR2 YFSETQ. The CDR3 is 14 residues long. The CDR3 loop reads CASSLGLGTGELFF. In DNA, the CDR3 is TGCGCCAGCAGCTTGGGGCTAGGCACCGGGGAGCTGTTTTTT.

This clonotype came up many times. This chain connects TRBV11-2 to TRBJ2-6; 7 bases map to TRBD2. The V gene end was trimmed by 5 bases and the J gene end by 0 bases; junction bases not matched to a gene: 4. Germline loops: CDR1 SGHAT, CDR2 FQNNGV. The CDR3 contains 16 residues. The CDR3 loop reads CASSPGGNSGANVLTF. In nucleotides, the CDR3 is TGTGCCAGCAGCCCCGGGGGGAACTCTGGGGCCAACGTCCTGACTTTC. Full variable domain (remainder filled in from reference TRBV11-2 and TRBJ2-6): EAGVAQSPRYKIIEKRQSVAFWCNPISGHATLYWYQQILGQGPKLLIQFQNNGVVDDSQLPKDRFSAERLKGVDSTLKIQPAKLEDSAVYLCASSPGGNSGANVLTFGAGSRLTVL.

About this clonotype itself: A much larger clone differs from this one at a single base, so this may be a read error. V gene TRBV11-2 combines with J gene TRBJ2-7; TRBD2 might be the D (6 bases). V lost 6 bases, J lost 2 bases, and 11 bases lay in between. The CDR3 runs 13 residues. Germline CDR1 and CDR2: SGHAT and FQNNGV. CDR3 in amino acids: CASRFTSTYEQYF. The CDR3 bases are TGTGCCAGCAGGTTTACTAGCACCTACGAGCAGTACTTC. The full variable domain, completed using reference TRBV11-2 and TRBJ2-7, is EAGVAQSPRYKIIEKRQSVAFWCNPISGHATLYWYQQILGQGPKLLIQFQNNGVVDDSQLPKDRFSAERLKGVDSTLKIQPAKLEDSAVYLCASRFTSTYEQYFGPGTRLTVT.

This clonotype came up many times. CDR3 coding DNA: TGTGCCAGCAGCTTAGCACGGGCTCTGACCTACAATGAGCAGTTCTTC. Protein: CASSLARALTYNEQFF. The chain has TRBV7-9 and TRBJ2-1; D unresolved. CDR3 length: 16 amino acids. The germline V and J ends were trimmed by 0 bases and 2 bases, with 11 bases remaining between them. The germline gives CDR1 SEHNR, CDR2 FQNEAQ (reference sequence).

This clonotype was counted between two and nine times. The chain has TRBV20-1 and TRBJ2-7, with 8 bases fitting TRBD1. CDR3 length equals 13 residues. The J segment lost 2 bases and the V segment lost 1 base, leaving 1 base of the junction unmatched. CDR1 is DFQATT, CDR2 SNEGSKA, per germline (reference sequence). The CDR3 nucleotides are TGCAGTGCTAGAGGACAGGGGCCCTACGAGCAGTACTTC. Translated, it gives CSARGQGPYEQYF.

The rearrangement joins TRBV10-1 to TRBJ1-1; no clear D. Trimming took off 6 bases at V and 0 bases at J, with 11 bases between the two ends. The germline V gene has CDR1 WNHNN and CDR2 SYGVQD (reference sequence). The CDR3 contains 14 residues. The CDR3 sequence: CASRTAQMNTEAFF. DNA for the CDR3: TGCGCCAGCAGGACCGCCCAGATGAACACTGAAGCTTTCTTT.

This clonotype was counted ten times or more. V is TRBV6-1 and J is TRBJ1-4; D perhaps matches TRBD1 (6 bases). The germline V gene encodes CDR1 MNHNS and CDR2 SASEGT. The germline V and J ends were trimmed by 6 bases and 6 bases, with 17 bases remaining between them. This CDR3 is built from 15 residues. The CDR3 nucleotides read TGTGCCAGCAGGGGTAACAGGGCCGAGTATGAAAAACTGTTTTTT. Translation: CASRGNRAEYEKLFF.

This clonotype was counted only a few times. This chain uses TRBV6-2 or TRBV6-3 with TRBJ1-5; D remains unclear. The germline gives CDR1 MNHEY, CDR2 SVGEGT. The CDR3 has 14 residues. V gave up 0 bases and J gave up 0 bases, with 3 bases separating them. The CDR3 sequence is CASSYSNSNQPQHF. CDR3 coding DNA: TGTGCCAGCAGTTACTCCAATAGCAATCAGCCCCAGCATTTT.

There are many counts of this clonotype. V gene TRBV12-3 or TRBV12-4 combines with J gene TRBJ1-6, with D perhaps matching TRBD1 (6 bases). Trimming cost V 4 bases and J 8 bases, with 12 bases left between them. There are 14 residues in the CDR3. In DNA, the CDR3 is TGTGCCAGCAGTTCCAGGGGTGTTGATTCACCCCTCCACTTT. Amino acid sequence: CASSSRGVDSPLHF.

The J gene is TRBJ2-7, the V gene TRBV7-2; TRBD1 matches at 9 bases. The trim removed 1 base at V and 2 bases at J, leaving 6 bases unmatched. The germline V gene encodes CDR1 SGHTA and CDR2 FQGNSA. This CDR3 comprises 16 residues. The CDR3 region is CASSLEGQGYPYEQYV. The CDR3 DNA reads as TGTGCCAGCAGCTTAGAGGGACAGGGATATCCCTACGAGCAGTACGTC.

This clonotype was seen many times. The chain combines TRBV5-1 with TRBJ2-2; a weak D match, TRBD1 (6 bases). Trimming took off 9 bases at V and 1 base at J, with 10 bases between the two ends. From germline, CDR1 is SGHRS and CDR2 YFSETQ. The CDR3 consists of 13 residues. The CDR3 DNA reads TGCGCCACCATGACAGGGAACACCGGGGAGCTGTTTTTT. It specifies CATMTGNTGELFF. Full variable domain (outside the CDR3, taken from reference TRBV5-1 and TRBJ2-2): KAGVTQTPRYLIKTRGQQVTLSCSPISGHRSVSWYQQTPGQGLQFLFEYFSETQRNKGNFPGRFSGRQFSNSRSEMNVSTLELGDSALYLCATMTGNTGELFFGEGSRLTVL.

This clonotype was found many times. The chain links TRBV11-2 to TRBJ2-3; D uncertain. Germline V CDR1 and CDR2: SGHAT, FQNNGV. The length of the CDR3 is 12 residues. V was clipped by 3 bases and J by 6 bases, with 7 bases between them. CDR3 protein: CASSFSRDTQYF. The CDR3 DNA is TGTGCCAGCAGCTTTTCCCGCGATACGCAGTATTTT.

The V and J genes are TRBV18 and TRBJ2-5; tentative D call: TRBD2 (5 bases). This CDR3 is 15 amino acids long. The V gene's germline CDR1 is KGHSH and CDR2 LQKENI. V was shortened by 3 bases and J by 5 bases, with 16 bases between the two germline ends. This CDR3 is CASSPVFSRRETQYF. CDR3 sequence (DNA): TGTGCCAGCTCACCTGTTTTCAGCCGGAGGGAGACCCAGTACTTC. Full variable domain (missing parts from reference TRBV18 and TRBJ2-5): NAGVMQNPRHLVRRRGQEARLRCSPMKGHSHVYWYRQLPEEGLKFMVYLQKENIIDESGMPKERFSAEFPKEGPSILRIQQVVRGDSAAYFCASSPVFSRRETQYFGPGTRLLVL.